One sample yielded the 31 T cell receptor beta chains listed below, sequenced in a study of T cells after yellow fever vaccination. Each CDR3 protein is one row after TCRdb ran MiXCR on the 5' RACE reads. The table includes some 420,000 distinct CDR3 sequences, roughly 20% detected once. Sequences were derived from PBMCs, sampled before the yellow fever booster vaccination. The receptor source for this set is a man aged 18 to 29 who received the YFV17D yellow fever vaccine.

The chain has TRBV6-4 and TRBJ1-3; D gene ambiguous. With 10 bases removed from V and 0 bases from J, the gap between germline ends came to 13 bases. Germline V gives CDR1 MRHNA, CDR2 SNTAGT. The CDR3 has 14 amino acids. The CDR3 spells CANPETASGNTIYF. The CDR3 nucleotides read TGTGCCAACCCCGAGACCGCCTCTGGAAACACCATATATTTT.

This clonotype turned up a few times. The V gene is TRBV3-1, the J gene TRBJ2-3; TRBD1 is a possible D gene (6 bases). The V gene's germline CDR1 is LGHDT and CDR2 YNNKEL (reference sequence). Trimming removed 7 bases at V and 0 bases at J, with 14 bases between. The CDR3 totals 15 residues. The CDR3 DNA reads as TGTGCCAGCACCCTACAGGGCTCTAGCACAGATACGCAGTATTTT. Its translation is CASTLQGSSTDTQYF.

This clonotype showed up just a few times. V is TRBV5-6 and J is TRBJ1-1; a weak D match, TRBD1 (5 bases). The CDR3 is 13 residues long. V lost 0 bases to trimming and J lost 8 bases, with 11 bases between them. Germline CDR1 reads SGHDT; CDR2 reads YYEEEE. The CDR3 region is CASSLVSGQEAFF. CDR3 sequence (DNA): TGTGCCAGCAGCTTGGTTTCGGGGCAAGAAGCTTTCTTT.

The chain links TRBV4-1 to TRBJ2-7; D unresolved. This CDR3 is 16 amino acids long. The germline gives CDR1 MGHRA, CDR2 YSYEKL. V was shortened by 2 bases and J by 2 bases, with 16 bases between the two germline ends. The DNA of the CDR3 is TGCGCCAGCAGCCAACGACCCCAGCGTAGGCCCTACGAGCAGTACTTC. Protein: CASSQRPQRRPYEQYF.

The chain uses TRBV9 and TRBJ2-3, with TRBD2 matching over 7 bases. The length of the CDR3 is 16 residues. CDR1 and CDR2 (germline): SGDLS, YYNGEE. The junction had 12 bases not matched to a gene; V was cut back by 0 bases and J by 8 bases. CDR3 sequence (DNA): TGTGCCAGCAGCGTAGGAGGAGGGAGGGGCGGAGGTACGCAGTATTTT. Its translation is CASSVGGGRGGGTQYF.

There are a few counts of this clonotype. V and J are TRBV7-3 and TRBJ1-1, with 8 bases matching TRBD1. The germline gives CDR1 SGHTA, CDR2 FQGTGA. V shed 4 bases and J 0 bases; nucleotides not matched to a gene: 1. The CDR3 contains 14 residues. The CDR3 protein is CASSSTGVNTEAFF. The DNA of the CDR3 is TGTGCCAGCAGCTCGACAGGGGTGAACACTGAAGCTTTCTTT.

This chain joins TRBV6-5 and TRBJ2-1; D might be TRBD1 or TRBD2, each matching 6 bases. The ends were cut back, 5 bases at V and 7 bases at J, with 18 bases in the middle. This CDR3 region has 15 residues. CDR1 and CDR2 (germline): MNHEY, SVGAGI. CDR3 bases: TGTGCCAGCAGTCCCTGGATTAGGGGGGCAAATGAGCAGTTCTTC. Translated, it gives CASSPWIRGANEQFF.

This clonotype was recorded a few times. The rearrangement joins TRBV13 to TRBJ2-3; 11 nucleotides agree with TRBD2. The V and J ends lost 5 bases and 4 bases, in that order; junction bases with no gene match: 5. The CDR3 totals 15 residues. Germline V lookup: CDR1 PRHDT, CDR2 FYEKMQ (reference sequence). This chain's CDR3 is CASSISGGASDTQYF. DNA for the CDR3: TGTGCCAGCAGCATTAGCGGGGGGGCCTCAGATACGCAGTATTTT. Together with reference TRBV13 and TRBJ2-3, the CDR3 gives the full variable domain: AAGVIQSPRHLIKEKRETATLKCYPIPRHDTVYWYQQGPGQDPQFLISFYEKMQSDKGSIPDRFSAQQFSDYHSELNMSSLELGDSALYFCASSISGGASDTQYFGPGTRLTVL.

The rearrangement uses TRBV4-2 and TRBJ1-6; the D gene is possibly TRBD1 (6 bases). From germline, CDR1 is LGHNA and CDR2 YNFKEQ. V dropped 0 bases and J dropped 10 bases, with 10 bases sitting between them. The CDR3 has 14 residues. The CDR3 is CASSQDRGASPLHF. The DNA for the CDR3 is TGTGCCAGCAGCCAAGATCGGGGGGCGTCACCCCTCCACTTT.

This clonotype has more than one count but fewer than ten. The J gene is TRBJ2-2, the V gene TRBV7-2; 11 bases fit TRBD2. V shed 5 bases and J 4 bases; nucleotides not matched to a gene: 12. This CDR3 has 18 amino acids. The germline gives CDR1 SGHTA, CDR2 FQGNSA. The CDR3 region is CASSLRLAGSLFTGELFF. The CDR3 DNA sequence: TGTGCCAGCAGCCTTCGACTAGCGGGGTCACTTTTCACCGGGGAGCTGTTTTTT.

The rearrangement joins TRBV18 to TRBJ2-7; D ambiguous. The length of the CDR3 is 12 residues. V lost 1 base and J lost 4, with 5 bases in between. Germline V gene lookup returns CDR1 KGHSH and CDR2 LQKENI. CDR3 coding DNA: TGTGCCAGCTCACCACTCCAGTACGAGCAGTACTTC. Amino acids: CASSPLQYEQYF.

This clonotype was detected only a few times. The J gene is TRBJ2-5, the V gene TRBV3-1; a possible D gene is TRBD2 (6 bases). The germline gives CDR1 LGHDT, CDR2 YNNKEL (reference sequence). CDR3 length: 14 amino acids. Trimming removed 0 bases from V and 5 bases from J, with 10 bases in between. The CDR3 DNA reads TGTGCCAGCAGCCAAGATCGAGGAGGGGAGACCCAGTACTTC. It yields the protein CASSQDRGGETQYF.

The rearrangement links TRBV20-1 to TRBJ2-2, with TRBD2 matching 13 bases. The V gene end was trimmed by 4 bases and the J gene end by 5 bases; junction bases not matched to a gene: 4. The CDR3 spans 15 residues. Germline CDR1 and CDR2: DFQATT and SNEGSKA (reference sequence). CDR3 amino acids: CSATILAGGTGELFF. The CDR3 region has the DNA TGCAGTGCTACGATACTAGCGGGGGGGACCGGGGAGCTGTTTTTT.

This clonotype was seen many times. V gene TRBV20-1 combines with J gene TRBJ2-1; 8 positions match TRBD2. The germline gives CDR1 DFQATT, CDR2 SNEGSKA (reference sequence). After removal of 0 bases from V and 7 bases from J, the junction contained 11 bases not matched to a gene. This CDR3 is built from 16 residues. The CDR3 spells CSARDTRGAVWNEQFF. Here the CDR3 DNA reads TGCAGTGCTAGAGATACGCGGGGGGCGGTTTGGAATGAGCAGTTCTTC.

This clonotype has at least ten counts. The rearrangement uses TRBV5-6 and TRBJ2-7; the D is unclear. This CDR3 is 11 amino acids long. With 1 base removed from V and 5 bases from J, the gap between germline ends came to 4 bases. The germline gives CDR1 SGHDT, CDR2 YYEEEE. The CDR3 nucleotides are TGTGCCAGCAGCTTGTACCACGAGCAGTACTTC. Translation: CASSLYHEQYF.

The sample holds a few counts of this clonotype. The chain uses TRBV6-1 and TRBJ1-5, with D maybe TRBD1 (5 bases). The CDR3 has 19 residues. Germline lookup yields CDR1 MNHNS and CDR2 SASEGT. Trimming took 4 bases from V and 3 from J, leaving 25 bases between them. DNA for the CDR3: TGTGCCAGCAGTGGAGCAGGGTCGGTGGGTGTCCGGACCAATCAGCCCCAGCATTTT. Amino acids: CASSGAGSVGVRTNQPQHF.

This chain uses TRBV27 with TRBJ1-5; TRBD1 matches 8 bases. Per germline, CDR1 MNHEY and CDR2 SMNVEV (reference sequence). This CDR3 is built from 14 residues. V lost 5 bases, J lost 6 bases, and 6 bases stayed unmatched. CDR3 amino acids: CASSVDRGSQPQHF. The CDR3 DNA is TGTGCCAGCAGTGTAGACAGGGGAAGTCAGCCCCAGCATTTT.

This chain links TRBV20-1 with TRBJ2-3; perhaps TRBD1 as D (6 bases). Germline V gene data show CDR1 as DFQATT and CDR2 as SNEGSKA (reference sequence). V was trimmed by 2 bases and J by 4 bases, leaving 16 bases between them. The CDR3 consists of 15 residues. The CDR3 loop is CSARHGLGAPDTQYF. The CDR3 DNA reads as TGCAGTGCTAGACACGGCCTGGGGGCCCCAGATACGCAGTATTTT.

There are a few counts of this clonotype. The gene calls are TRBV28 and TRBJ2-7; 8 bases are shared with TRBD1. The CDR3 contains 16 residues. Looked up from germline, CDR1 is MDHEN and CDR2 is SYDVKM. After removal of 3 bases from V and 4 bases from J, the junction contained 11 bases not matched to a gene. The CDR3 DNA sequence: TGTGCCAGCAGTTTCGGTAGTCGGACAGGGCATTACGAGCAGTACGTC. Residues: CASSFGSRTGHYEQYV.

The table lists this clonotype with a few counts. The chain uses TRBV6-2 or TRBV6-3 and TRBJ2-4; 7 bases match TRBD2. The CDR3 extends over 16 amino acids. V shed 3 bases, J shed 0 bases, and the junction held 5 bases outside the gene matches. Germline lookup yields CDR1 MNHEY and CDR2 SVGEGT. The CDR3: CASSYHGEGAKNIQYF. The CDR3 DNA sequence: TGTGCCAGCAGTTATCACGGGGAGGGAGCCAAAAACATTCAGTACTTC.

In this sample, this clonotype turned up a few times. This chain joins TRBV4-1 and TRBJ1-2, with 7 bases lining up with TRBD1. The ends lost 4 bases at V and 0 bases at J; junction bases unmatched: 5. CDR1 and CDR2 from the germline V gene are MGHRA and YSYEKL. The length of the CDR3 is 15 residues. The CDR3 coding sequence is TGCGCCAGCAGCCTGGAGGGACAGACTAACTATGGCTACACCTTC. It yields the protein CASSLEGQTNYGYTF.

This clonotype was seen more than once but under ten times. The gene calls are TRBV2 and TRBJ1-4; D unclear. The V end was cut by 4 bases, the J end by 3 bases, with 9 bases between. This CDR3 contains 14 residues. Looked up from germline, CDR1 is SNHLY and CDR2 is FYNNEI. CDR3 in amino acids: CASSVPDANEKLFF. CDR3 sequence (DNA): TGTGCCAGCAGTGTCCCGGATGCTAATGAAAAACTGTTTTTT.

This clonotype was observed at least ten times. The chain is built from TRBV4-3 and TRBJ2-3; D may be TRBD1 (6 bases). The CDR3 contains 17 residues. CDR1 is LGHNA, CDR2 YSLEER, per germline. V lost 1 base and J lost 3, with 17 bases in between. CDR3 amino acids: CASSQGQGRTETDTQYF. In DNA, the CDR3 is TGCGCCAGCAGCCAAGGGCAGGGGAGAACAGAAACAGATACGCAGTATTTT.

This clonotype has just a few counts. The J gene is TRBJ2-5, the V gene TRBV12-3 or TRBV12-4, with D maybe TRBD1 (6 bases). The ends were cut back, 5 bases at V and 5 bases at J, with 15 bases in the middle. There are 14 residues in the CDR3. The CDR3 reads CASSPGHVIETQYF. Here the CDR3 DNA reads TGTGCCAGCAGTCCGGGACACGTCATTGAGACCCAGTACTTC.

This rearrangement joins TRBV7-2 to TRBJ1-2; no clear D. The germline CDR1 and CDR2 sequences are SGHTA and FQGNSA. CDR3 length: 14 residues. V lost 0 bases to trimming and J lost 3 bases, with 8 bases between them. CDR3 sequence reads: CASSLAPTDYGYTF. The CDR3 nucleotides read TGTGCCAGCAGCTTAGCGCCCACGGACTATGGCTACACCTTC.

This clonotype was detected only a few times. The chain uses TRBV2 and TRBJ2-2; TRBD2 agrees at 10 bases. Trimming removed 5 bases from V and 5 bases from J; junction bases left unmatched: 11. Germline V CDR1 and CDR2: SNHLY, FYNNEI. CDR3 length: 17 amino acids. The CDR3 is CASSPVFLAGETGELFF. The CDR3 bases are TGTGCCAGCAGTCCCGTCTTCCTAGCGGGGGAGACCGGGGAGCTGTTTTTT.

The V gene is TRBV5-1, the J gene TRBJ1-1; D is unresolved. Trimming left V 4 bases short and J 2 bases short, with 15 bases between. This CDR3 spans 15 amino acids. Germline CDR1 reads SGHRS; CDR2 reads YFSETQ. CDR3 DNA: TGCGCCAGCAGCCCCCCACCGACGGGAAACACTGAAGCTTTCTTT. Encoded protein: CASSPPPTGNTEAFF.

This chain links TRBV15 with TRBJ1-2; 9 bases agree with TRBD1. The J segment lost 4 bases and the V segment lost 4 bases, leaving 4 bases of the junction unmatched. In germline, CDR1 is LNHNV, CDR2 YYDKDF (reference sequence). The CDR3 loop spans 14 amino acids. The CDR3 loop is CATSTGDRAYGYTF. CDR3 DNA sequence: TGTGCCACCAGCACGGGGGACAGGGCCTATGGCTACACCTTC. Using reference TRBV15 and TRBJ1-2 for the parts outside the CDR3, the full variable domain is DAMVIQNPRYQVTQFGKPVTLSCSQTLNHNVMYWYQQKSSQAPKLLFHYYDKDFNNEADTPDNFQSRRPNTSFCFLDIRSPGLGDTAMYLCATSTGDRAYGYTFGSGTRLTVV.

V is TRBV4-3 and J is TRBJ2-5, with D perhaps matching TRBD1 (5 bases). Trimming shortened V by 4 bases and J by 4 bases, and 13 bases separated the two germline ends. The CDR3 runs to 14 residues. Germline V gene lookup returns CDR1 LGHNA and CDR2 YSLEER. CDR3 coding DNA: TGCGCCAGCAGCCGTTGGGGCTGGGGAGAGACCCAGTACTTC. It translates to CASSRWGWGETQYF.

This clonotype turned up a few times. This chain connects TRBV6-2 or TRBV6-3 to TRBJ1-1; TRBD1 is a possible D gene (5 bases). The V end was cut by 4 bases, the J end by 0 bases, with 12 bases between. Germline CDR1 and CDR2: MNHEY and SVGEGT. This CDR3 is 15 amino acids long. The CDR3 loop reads CASSFVGGLNTEAFF. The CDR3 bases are TGTGCCAGCAGTTTCGTTGGGGGGTTGAACACTGAAGCTTTCTTT.

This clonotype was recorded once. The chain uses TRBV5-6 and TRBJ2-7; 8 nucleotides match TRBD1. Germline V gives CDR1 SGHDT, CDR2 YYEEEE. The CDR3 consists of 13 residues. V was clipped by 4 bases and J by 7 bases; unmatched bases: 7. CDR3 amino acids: CASSRGQGREQYV. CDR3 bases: TGTGCCAGCAGCCGAGGACAGGGCAGGGAGCAGTACGTC.